This T cell receptor (beta chain) appears in the sequencing data of a study of CD39 and CD103 CD8 tumor-infiltrating T cells. Losses at the gene ends were 0 bases for V and 13 bases for J; bases not matched to a gene: 9. This CDR3 has 15 amino acids. CDR1 and CDR2 (germline): PRHDT, FYEKMQ (reference sequence). Method: immunoSEQ multiplex PCR; TCRdb's copy keeps in-frame clones and lacks some. The profile shows roughly 5,100 clones, just over 70% of them singletons. The sequencing input was CD8+ T cells sorted from blood. Documented subset: total memory CD8 T cells (CD45RA-CCR7+/-) from blood or uninvolved lymph node. The chain has TRBV13 and TRBJ2-1, with 10 bases that match TRBD2. This TCR was recovered from a human donor with head and neck squamous cell carcinoma. The CDR3 DNA reads as TGTGCCAGCAGCTTAGGGCTAGCGGGGGCCGGATCCCAGTTCTTC. Protein sequence: CASSLGLAGAGSQFF.